Listed below are T cell receptor beta chains from one sample, sequenced in a study of T cells in Graves' hyperthyroidism and ophthalmopathy. Via MiXCR, TCRdb re-called the multiplex PCR reads, giving one row per CDR3 protein. The table has roughly 660,000 distinct CDR3 sequences, roughly 17% seen once. Sequencing input: blood. The source of these receptors is a man aged 50 to 60 with Graves' hyperthyroidism. The CDR3 runs from the conserved cysteine through the conserved F or W. D genes are given only for firm matches. Rows may omit the clone size; those that give it use once, few, many or a size class.

>-|TRBJ2-5|many|TRBV5-1
TGCGCCAGCAGCTTGGGCCCAGGTGGAGGTCGAGAGACCCAGTACTTC
CASSLGPGGGRETQYF
>-|TRBJ1-5|many|TRBV12-3/TRBV12-4
TGTGCCAGCAGTAATGCCCGGGCCATTAATCAGCCCCAGCATTTT
CASSNARAINQPQHF
>-|TRBJ2-7|many|TRBV28
TGTGCCAGCAGTTACCGGGGGTCCTACGAGCAGTACTTC
CASSYRGSYEQYF
>-|TRBJ1-3|few|TRBV5-1
TGCGCCAGCAGCCCGGAGAGGGTCGGAAACACCATATATTTT
CASSPERVGNTIYF
>-|TRBJ2-3|many|TRBV11-2
TGTGCCAGCAGCTTAGGGGCGGCGGGCACAGATACGCAGTATTTT
CASSLGAAGTDTQYF
>-|TRBJ2-5|-|TRBV5-1
TGCGCCAGCAGCCGTGGATCACCGGGAGCGGTAGAGACCCAGTACTTC
CASSRGSPGAVETQYF
>-|TRBJ1-1|-|TRBV15
TGTGCCACCAGCAGAGAAGAAGGAGGGAACACTGAAGCTTTCTTT
CATSREEGGNTEAFF
>-|TRBJ2-1|-|TRBV6-1
TGTGCCAGCAGTAGGGGGGCTTGGGATGAGCAGTTCTTC
CASSRGAWDEQFF
>TRBD1|TRBJ2-7|many|TRBV24-1
TGTGCCACCAGTGACCCCCGGGCAGGGGGCGGTTACGAGCAGTACTTC
CATSDPRAGGGYEQYF
>TRBD1|TRBJ2-1|few|TRBV29-1
TGCAGCGGCATCTCCGGGACAGCCTCCTACAATGAGCAGTTCTTC
CSGISGTASYNEQFF
>-|TRBJ1-5|few|TRBV27
TGTGCCAGCAGTTTCGAGGGGCATAGCAATCAGCCCCAGCATTTT
CASSFEGHSNQPQHF
>-|TRBJ2-5|many|TRBV28
TGTGCCAGCACCCGTCCTCCTGAACAGACCCAGTACTTC
CASTRPPEQTQYF
>TRBD2|TRBJ2-7|many|TRBV28
TGTGCCAGCAGGTCTAGCGGGAGGTCCTACGAGCAGTACTTC
CASRSSGRSYEQYF
>TRBD1|TRBJ1-2|few|TRBV6-2/TRBV6-3
TGTGCCAGCAGTTACTCCTTCGGACAGGGAGACTATGGCTACACCTTC
CASSYSFGQGDYGYTF
>TRBD2|TRBJ2-1|many|TRBV28
TGTGCCAGCAGTTTACCTCTAGCGGGAGGGCCTCTGCATGAGCAGTTCTTC
CASSLPLAGGPLHEQFF
>TRBD2|TRBJ2-3|many|TRBV12-3/TRBV12-4
TGTGCCAGCAGTTTAGCTTCTAGCGGGGCGGGGACGCAGTATTTT
CASSLASSGAGTQYF
>-|TRBJ1-4|few|TRBV18
TGTGCCAGCTCACCACCGGGAGGGAAACTGTTTTTT
CASSPPGGKLFF